A single sample gave rise to the 17 T cell receptor beta chains below, sequenced in a study of type 1 regulatory T cells. TCRdb redid the calling of the reads with MiXCR, one entry per CDR3 protein. The sample lists roughly 71,000 distinct CDR3 sequences; 50% to 70% were seen once. These receptors have no known antigen. The source material was cultured T cells, either the whole culture or a sorted T cell fraction (not recorded which). The subset is: Tr1-enriched cell product generated in vitro against host alloantigens. These receptors were taken from a human donor in good health.

This rearrangement joins TRBV24-1 to TRBJ2-5; perhaps TRBD1 as D (5 bases). The germline gives CDR1 KGHDR, CDR2 SFDVKD. V was clipped by 3 bases and J by 0 bases, with 10 bases between them. This CDR3 has 15 residues. This chain's CDR3 is CATSDAATDQETQYF. The CDR3 nucleotides read TGTGCCACCAGTGATGCGGCGACAGACCAAGAGACCCAGTACTTC.

The rearrangement uses TRBV7-9 and TRBJ1-5; D is uncertain. Germline assignment: CDR1 SEHNR and CDR2 FQNEAQ (reference sequence). V was trimmed by 3 bases and J by 5 bases, leaving 5 bases between them. This CDR3 spans 12 amino acids. In nucleotides, the CDR3 is TGTGCCAGCAGCTTCCGGGATCAGCCCCAGCATTTT. It is translated as CASSFRDQPQHF.

The V and J genes are TRBV6-2 or TRBV6-3 and TRBJ2-3; D is ambiguous. The V gene's germline CDR1 is MNHEY and CDR2 SVGEGT. V lost 5 bases and J lost 5, with 11 bases in between. The CDR3 loop spans 13 amino acids. In DNA form, the CDR3 reads TGTGCCAGCAGTGGGCACACAGAAGATACGCAGTATTTT. Its protein product is CASSGHTEDTQYF.

CDR3 nucleotides: TGTGCCAGCAAAAAATTGAACACTGAAGCTTTCTTT. It translates to CASKKLNTEAFF. The V and J genes are TRBV12-3 or TRBV12-4 and TRBJ1-1; D gene unclear. This CDR3 has 12 residues. The germline V and J ends were trimmed by 7 bases and 0 bases, with 6 bases remaining between them.

Written as DNA, the CDR3 is TGTGCCAGCAGCTTAACGACTAGTAGTACGAATGAGCAGTTCTTC. It codes for CASSLTTSSTNEQFF. The V and J genes are TRBV7-3 and TRBJ2-1; perhaps TRBD2 as D (6 bases). Trimming removed 0 bases at V and 7 bases at J, with 13 bases between. The CDR3 extends over 15 amino acids. CDR1 and CDR2 (germline): SGHTA, FQGTGA.

The chain couples TRBV2 to TRBJ2-1, with 13 nucleotides matching TRBD2. The CDR3 covers 17 residues. With V trimmed by 3 bases and J by 9 bases, 11 bases remained unmatched. Per germline, CDR1 SNHLY and CDR2 FYNNEI. CDR3 residues: CASSDINGLAGVGEQFF. The CDR3 DNA follows: TGTGCCAGCAGTGATATAAACGGACTAGCGGGAGTGGGTGAGCAGTTCTTC.

This rearrangement joins TRBV10-3 to TRBJ1-1, with D unclear. CDR1 and CDR2 from the germline V gene are ENHRY and SYGVKD. Trimming took off 4 bases at V and 4 bases at J, with 10 bases between the two ends. The CDR3 covers 13 residues. CDR3 loop: CAISGVRVTEAFF. CDR3 coding DNA: TGTGCCATCAGTGGAGTACGGGTCACTGAAGCTTTCTTT.

The CDR3 is CASSKEVTGLKNIQYF. CDR3 DNA sequence: TGTGCCAGCAGCAAAGAAGTAACGGGTCTAAAAAACATTCAGTACTTC. The rearrangement uses TRBV21-1 and TRBJ2-4. TRBV21-1 is designated a pseudogene. This CDR3 has 16 amino acids.

This chain joins TRBV7-2 and TRBJ2-7, with 9 bases aligning to TRBD2. Germline V gives CDR1 SGHTA, CDR2 FQGNSA. This CDR3 has 15 residues. Losses at the gene ends were 5 bases for V and 2 bases for J; bases not matched to a gene: 7. The CDR3 nucleotides are TGTGCCAGCAGCCCGTCGGCTAGCGGGACCTACGAGCAGTACTTC. Amino acids: CASSPSASGTYEQYF.

This clonotype was counted between two and nine times. This sequence joins TRBV28 and TRBJ2-3; a weak D match, TRBD1 (5 bases). The CDR3 spans 11 residues. Germline values: CDR1 MDHEN, CDR2 SYDVKM. The V end lost 8 bases, the J end lost 7 bases, and 10 bases lay between the germline ends. CDR3 DNA: TGTGCCAGCGGCGACAGAAATACGCAGTATTTT. Its translation: CASGDRNTQYF.

This clonotype was seen a single time. The CDR3 region is CASSAEAFTVSRSQHF. The CDR3 nucleotides are TGTGCCAGCAGTGCCGAGGCGTTTACAGTCTCTCGGTCCCAGCATTTT. V gene TRBV6-5 combines with J gene TRBJ1-5; D remains ambiguous. CDR1 and CDR2 from the germline V gene are MNHEY and SVGAGI. Trimming took off 5 bases at V and 11 bases at J, with 25 bases between the two ends. There are 16 residues in the CDR3.

V is TRBV20-1 and J is TRBJ2-2; TRBD2 matches 15 bases. Germline trimming cut 5 bases from V and 6 bases from J; bases unmatched to any gene: 10. The CDR3 covers 17 residues. CDR1 is DFQATT, CDR2 SNEGSKA, per germline (reference sequence). CDR3: CSAVYPGLAGGPGELFF. Written as DNA, the CDR3 is TGCAGTGCTGTTTACCCGGGACTAGCGGGAGGTCCCGGGGAGCTGTTTTTT.

The chain is built from TRBV6-2 or TRBV6-3 and TRBJ2-7; the match to TRBD1 covers 9 bases. Germline CDR1 MNHEY, CDR2 SVGEGT. There are 14 residues in the CDR3. The trim removed 6 bases at V and 3 bases at J, leaving 6 bases unmatched. The CDR3 region is CASRRGQGNYEQYF. Written as DNA, the CDR3 is TGTGCCAGCAGAAGGGGACAGGGCAACTACGAGCAGTACTTC.

The genes are TRBV11-2 and TRBJ2-1, with D unresolved. The CDR3 covers 15 residues. Germline CDR1 SGHAT, CDR2 FQNNGV. V was trimmed by 0 bases and J by 2 bases, leaving 8 bases between them. The CDR3 protein is CASSLDVSPYNEQFF. CDR3 in DNA: TGTGCCAGCAGCTTAGATGTCAGTCCCTACAATGAGCAGTTCTTC.

There are a few counts of this clonotype. V gene TRBV4-1 combines with J gene TRBJ2-7; tentative D call: TRBD1 (7 bases). The V gene's germline CDR1 is MGHRA and CDR2 YSYEKL. This CDR3 is built from 16 residues. The V end lost 1 base, the J end lost 4 bases, and 17 bases lay between the germline ends. CDR3 loop: CASSQAGGGPGYEQYF. CDR3 in DNA: TGCGCCAGCAGCCAAGCCGGAGGGGGCCCTGGATACGAGCAGTACTTC.

The chain couples TRBV20-1 to TRBJ1-1, with D unclear. This CDR3 is built from 15 residues. The V gene lost 0 bases and the J gene lost 6 bases, with 17 bases spanning the gap. Per germline, CDR1 DFQATT and CDR2 SNEGSKA (reference sequence). The CDR3, as DNA: TGCAGTGCTAGAGATACGGCCGCGTATAGTGCTGAAGCTTTCTTT. This translates into CSARDTAAYSAEAFF.

V usage is TRBV7-2 and J usage is TRBJ1-1; D gene unclear. The germline V and J ends were trimmed by 1 base and 5 bases, with 14 bases remaining between them. Germline lookup yields CDR1 SGHTA and CDR2 FQGNSA. The CDR3 totals 15 residues. DNA for the CDR3: TGTGCCAGCAGCTTAGTATCGGGCATTCGGACTGAAGCTTTCTTT. This gives the protein CASSLVSGIRTEAFF.